One T cell receptor beta chain is described in this entry. Its antigen is not identified. The data were taken from a study of immune heterogeneity within non-small cell lung tumors. Background on the study: Squamous cell carcinomas accounted for 4 of the tumors, non-squamous carcinomas for around 10, and 1 was not otherwise specified.

Template material for each sample was 500 to 650 ng of bulk tumor genomic DNA. Biopsies, several per primary tumor and spaced far apart, were collected during surgery. Curative operations were performed on patients who had untreated, newly diagnosed non-small cell lung cancer. Study findings and constraints: High-frequency clones unique to single sites coexisted with identical dominant CDR3 beta clonotypes that recurred across tumor sites within a patient. Individual patients largely had distinct high-frequency T-cell receptor beta clonotypes from one another.

Germline V gives CDR1 SGHRS, CDR2 YFSETQ. This CDR3 is built from 14 residues. V shed 3 bases and J 1 base; nucleotides not matched to a gene: 2. It was with 32 V and 13 J primers that multiplex PCR amplified TCR beta CDR3. MiXCR, run by TCRdb on the multiplex PCR reads, gives a single entry per CDR3 protein. This sample has roughly 13,000 distinct CDR3 sequences, with approximately 20% found just once. This receptor was taken from a man in his sixties with non-small cell lung cancer. The chain is built from TRBV5-1 and TRBJ2-3; 7 bases align to TRBD1. The sequenced material came from lung tumor tissue. The CDR3 protein is CASSSGQGTDTQYF. In nucleotides, the CDR3 is TGCGCCAGCAGCTCTGGACAGGGCACAGATACGCAGTATTTT.